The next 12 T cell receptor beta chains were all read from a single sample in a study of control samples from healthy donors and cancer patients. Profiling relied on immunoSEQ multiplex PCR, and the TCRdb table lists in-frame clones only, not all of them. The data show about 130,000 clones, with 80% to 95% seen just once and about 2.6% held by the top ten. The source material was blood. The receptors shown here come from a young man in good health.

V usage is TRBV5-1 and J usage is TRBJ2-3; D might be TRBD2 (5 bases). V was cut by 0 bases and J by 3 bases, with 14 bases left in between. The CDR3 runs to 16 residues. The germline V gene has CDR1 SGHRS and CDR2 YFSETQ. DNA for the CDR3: TGCGCCAGCAGCTTGGCCGCGGAGGCAGGAACAGATACGCAGTATTTT. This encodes CASSLAAEAGTDTQYF. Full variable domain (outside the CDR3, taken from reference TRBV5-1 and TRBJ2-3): KAGVTQTPRYLIKTRGQQVTLSCSPISGHRSVSWYQQTPGQGLQFLFEYFSETQRNKGNFPGRFSGRQFSNSRSEMNVSTLELGDSALYLCASSLAAEAGTDTQYFGPGTRLTVL.

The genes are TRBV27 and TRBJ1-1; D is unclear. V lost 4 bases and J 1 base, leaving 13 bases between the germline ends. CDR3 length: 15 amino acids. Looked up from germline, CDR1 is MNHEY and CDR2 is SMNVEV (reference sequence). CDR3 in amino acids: CASSWGLKGNTEAFF. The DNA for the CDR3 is TGTGCCAGCAGTTGGGGTCTGAAGGGGAACACTGAAGCTTTCTTT.

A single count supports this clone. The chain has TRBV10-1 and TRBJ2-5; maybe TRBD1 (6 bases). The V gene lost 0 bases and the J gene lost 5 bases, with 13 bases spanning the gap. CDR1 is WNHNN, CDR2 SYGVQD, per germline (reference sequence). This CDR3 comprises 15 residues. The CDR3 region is CASSESLQGTETQYF. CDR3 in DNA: TGCGCCAGCAGTGAGTCCTTACAGGGAACGGAGACCCAGTACTTC.

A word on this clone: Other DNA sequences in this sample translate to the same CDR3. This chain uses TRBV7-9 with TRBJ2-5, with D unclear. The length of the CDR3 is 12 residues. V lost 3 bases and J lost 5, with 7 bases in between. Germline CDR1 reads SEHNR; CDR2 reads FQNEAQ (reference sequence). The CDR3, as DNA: TGTGCCAGCAGCTTGGGGTTGGAGACCCAGTACTTC. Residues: CASSLGLETQYF.

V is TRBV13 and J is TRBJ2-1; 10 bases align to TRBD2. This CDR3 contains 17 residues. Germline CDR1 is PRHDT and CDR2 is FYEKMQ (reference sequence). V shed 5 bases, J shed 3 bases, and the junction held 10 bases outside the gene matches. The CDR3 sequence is CASSPEPGTSDYNEQFF. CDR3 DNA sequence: TGTGCCAGCAGCCCCGAACCCGGGACTAGCGACTACAATGAGCAGTTCTTC.

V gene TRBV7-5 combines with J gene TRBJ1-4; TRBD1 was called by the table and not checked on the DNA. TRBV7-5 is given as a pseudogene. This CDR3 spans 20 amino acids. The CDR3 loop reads CVRSPRDRVRGYSQNEKLFF. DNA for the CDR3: TGTGTCAGAAGCCCCCGGGACAGGGTCCGAGGCTACTCTCAAAATGAAAAACTGTTTTTT.

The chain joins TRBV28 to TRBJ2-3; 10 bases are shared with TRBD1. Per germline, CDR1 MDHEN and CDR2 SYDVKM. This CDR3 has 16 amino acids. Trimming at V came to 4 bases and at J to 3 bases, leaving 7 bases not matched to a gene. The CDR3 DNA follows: TGTGCCAGCAGTTCCCGGGACAGGGGTTTAACAGATACGCAGTATTTT. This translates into CASSSRDRGLTDTQYF.

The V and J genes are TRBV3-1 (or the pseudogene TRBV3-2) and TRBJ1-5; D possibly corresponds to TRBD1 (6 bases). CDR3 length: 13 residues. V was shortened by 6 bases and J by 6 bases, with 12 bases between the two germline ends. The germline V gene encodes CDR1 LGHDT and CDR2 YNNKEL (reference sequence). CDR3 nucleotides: TGTGCCAGCAGTCATACAGGGTTTCAGCCCCAGCATTTT. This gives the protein CASSHTGFQPQHF.

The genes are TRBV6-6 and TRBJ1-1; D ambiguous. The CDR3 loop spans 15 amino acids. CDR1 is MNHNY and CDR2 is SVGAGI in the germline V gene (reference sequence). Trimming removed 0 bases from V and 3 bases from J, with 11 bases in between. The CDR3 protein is CASSYSTGRDTEAFF. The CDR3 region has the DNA TGTGCCAGCAGTTACTCGACCGGGCGCGACACTGAAGCTTTCTTT.

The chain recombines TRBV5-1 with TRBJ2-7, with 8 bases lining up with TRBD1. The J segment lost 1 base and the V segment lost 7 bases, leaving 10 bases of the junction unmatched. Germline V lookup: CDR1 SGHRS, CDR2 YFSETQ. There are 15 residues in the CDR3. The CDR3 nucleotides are TGCGCCAGCTCACTCCCGGACAGGGCTTCCTACGAGCAGTACTTC. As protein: CASSLPDRASYEQYF.

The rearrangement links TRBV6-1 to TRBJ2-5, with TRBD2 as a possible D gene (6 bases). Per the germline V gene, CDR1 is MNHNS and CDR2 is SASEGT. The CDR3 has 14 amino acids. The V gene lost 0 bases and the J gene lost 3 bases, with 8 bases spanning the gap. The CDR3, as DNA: TGTGCCAGCAGTGAAGCGGGGGGAGAAGAGACCCAGTACTTC. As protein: CASSEAGGEETQYF.

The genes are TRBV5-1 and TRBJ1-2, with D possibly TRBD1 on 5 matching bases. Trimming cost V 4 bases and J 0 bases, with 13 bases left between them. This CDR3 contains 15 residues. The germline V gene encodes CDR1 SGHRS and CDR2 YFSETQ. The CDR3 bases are TGCGCCAGCAGCCCAAGGGACGATCCTAACTATGGCTACACCTTC. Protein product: CASSPRDDPNYGYTF.